A selection of T cell receptor beta chains follows, all from one sample in a study of metastatic and nonmetastatic thyroid tumors. TCRdb ran MiXCR on the PCR reads. This sample has 30,000 to 50,000 clones, with 18% found just once. Sequenced: tumor tissue. These receptor sequences come from a female donor with papillary thyroid cancer or a benign thyroid nodule (not recorded which). Some clones in this sample may be carry-over from other donors' samples. Both conserved end residues are part of each CDR3. The order of the fields is J gene, V gene, clone size, D gene, CDR3 DNA, CDR3 protein. A D gene is named only where the DNA matches it firmly. For some rows the clone size is stated as once, few or many, or as a class when expanded; others skip it.

TRBJ2-5,TRBV2,many,NA,TGTGCCAGCAAAACTTCTTACGCTCAAGAGACCCAGTACTTC,CASKTSYAQETQYF
TRBJ1-2,TRBV3-1,many,TRBD1,TGTGCCAGCAGCCAAATCGGGCAGGGGGCTAAGGGCTACACCTTC,CASSQIGQGAKGYTF
TRBJ2-7,TRBV19,NA,NA,TGTGCCAGTAGTATTTCGGTTGTGCCCGTCTACGAGCAGTACTTC,CASSISVVPVYEQYF
TRBJ1-4,TRBV12-3/TRBV12-4,many,NA,TGTGCCAGCAGTTTAGCTGAAAAACTGTTTTTT,CASSLAEKLFF
TRBJ1-6,TRBV20-1,many,TRBD1,TGCAGTGCTAAGGACAGGGGGGGATATAATTCACCCCTCCACTTT,CSAKDRGGYNSPLHF
TRBJ2-1,TRBV7-3,NA,TRBD1,TGTGCCAGCAGCCAGGGGGACTCCTACAATGAGCAGTTCTTC,CASSQGDSYNEQFF
TRBJ1-6,TRBV6-1,NA,NA,TGTGCCAGCAGTGGCAGGGGAGGCTCCTATAATTCACCCCTCCACTTT,CASSGRGGSYNSPLHF
TRBJ1-1,TRBV4-3,NA,NA,TGCGCCAGCAGCCAGGGAGGCAGACCGAACACTGAAGCTTTCTTT,CASSQGGRPNTEAFF
TRBJ1-2,TRBV28,many,NA,TGTGCCAGCAGTTCTCGATTGGGGGGCTACACCTTC,CASSSRLGGYTF
TRBJ1-4,TRBV11-3,NA,NA,TGTGCCAGCAGCCCCAAAATGGGTGAAAAACTGTTTTTT,CASSPKMGEKLFF
TRBJ1-1,TRBV28,NA,TRBD1,TGTGCCAGCATTGAGACAGGGTCGGTGACTGAAGCTTTCTTT,CASIETGSVTEAFF
TRBJ2-1,TRBV7-6,NA,TRBD2,TGTGCCAGCAAGCGGGGGGATGACAATGAGCAGTTCTTC,CASKRGDDNEQFF
TRBJ2-1,TRBV6-2/TRBV6-3,few,TRBD1,TGTGCCAGCAGCCCGACAGGGGGCTACAATGAGCAGTTCTTC,CASSPTGGYNEQFF
TRBJ2-3,TRBV5-1,many,TRBD1,TGCGCCAGCAGCTCGGTACCGGGACAGGGGCTCACAGATACGCAGTATTTT,CASSSVPGQGLTDTQYF
TRBJ2-1,TRBV27,large,NA,TGTGCCAGCAGTTCTGCAGTTACCGACAATGAGCAGTTCTTC,CASSSAVTDNEQFF
TRBJ2-7,TRBV6-1,few,TRBD1,TGTGCCAGCATCTCTCGGACAGGCCGCTCCTACGAGCAGTACTTC,CASISRTGRSYEQYF
TRBJ2-7,TRBV6-1,few,TRBD2,TGTGCCAGCAGTCCCGGGGAGGGCTCCTACGAGCAGTACTTC,CASSPGEGSYEQYF
TRBJ2-5,TRBV27,many,NA,TGTGCCAGCAGTTTATCTACGAGCGAGCAAGAGACCCAGTACTTC,CASSLSTSEQETQYF
TRBJ1-1,TRBV11-2,many,NA,TGTGCCAGCAAGTTTTGGGGGCTGAACACTGAAGCTTTCTTT,CASKFWGLNTEAFF
TRBJ1-2,TRBV5-6,many,TRBD1,TGTGCCAGCATCTTTGGACAGGGCGGTGGCTACACCTTC,CASIFGQGGGYTF
TRBJ2-2,TRBV12-3/TRBV12-4,many,NA,TGTGCCAGCAGAGCCGCAGGGTACACCGGGGAGCTGTTTTTT,CASRAAGYTGELFF
TRBJ2-1,TRBV11-1,NA,NA,TGTGCCAGCAGCCCCCGGGAGTACAATGAGCAGTTCTTC,CASSPREYNEQFF
TRBJ2-3,TRBV9,many,NA,TGTGCCAGCAGCGTAGGCACAGATACGCAGTATTTT,CASSVGTDTQYF
TRBJ2-7,TRBV11-2,NA,NA,TGTGCCAGCAGCCAAGAGCCCAGCGGGTACTCCTACGAGCAGTACTTC,CASSQEPSGYSYEQYF
TRBJ2-1,TRBV12-5,many,NA,TGTGCTAGTGGTTTAGGCGGGCAGGGCCATTTCGATGAGCAGTTCTTC,CASGLGGQGHFDEQFF
TRBJ2-5,TRBV6-1,few,NA,TGTGCCAACAGTGAAAGCTTTTGGGAGACACAGTACTTC,CANSESFWETQYF
TRBJ1-1,TRBV3-1,few,NA,TGTGCCAGCAGCCAACGGCAAGAGAACACTGAAGCTTTCTTT,CASSQRQENTEAFF
TRBJ1-2,TRBV7-2,once,NA,TGTGCCAGCAGCTTAGAGGGGGGCTATGGCTACACCTTC,CASSLEGGYGYTF
TRBJ1-2,TRBV5-6,many,TRBD1,TGTGCCAGCAGCGCGTCCAGGGGGGGCTACACCTTC,CASSASRGGYTF
TRBJ1-5,TRBV27,many,NA,TGTGCCAGCAGTGTGACGGCAACTTATAGCAATCAGCCCCAGCATTTT,CASSVTATYSNQPQHF
TRBJ2-1,TRBV4-1,NA,NA,TGCGCCAGCAGCCAAGACCGACGGGGGGCGCAGAGCAATGAGCAGTTCTTC,CASSQDRRGAQSNEQFF
TRBJ2-7,TRBV7-2,NA,NA,TGTGCCAGCAGCTCCCCTAGGGAAACCTACGAGCAGTACTTC,CASSSPRETYEQYF
TRBJ1-2,TRBV27,NA,NA,TGTGCCAGCGCCCGGATCGGACGGCCTGCCGATGGCTACACATTC,CASARIGRPADGYTF
TRBJ1-2,TRBV19,many,NA,TGTGCCAGTAGCCGGGGGCCCCACTTC,CASSRGPHF
TRBJ2-3,TRBV3-1,many,TRBD2,TGTGCCAGCAGCCCACCTCCGGCTAGCGGGCGACTCACAGATACGCAGTATTTT,CASSPPPASGRLTDTQYF
TRBJ1-6,TRBV15,few,NA,TGTGCCACCAGCATGCTTCAACGTGGTGAATCACCCCTCCACTTT,CATSMLQRGESPLHF
TRBJ2-1,TRBV7-3,many,NA,TGTGCCAGCAGCTTATCCCTGGGGTCGGATGAGCAGTTCTTC,CASSLSLGSDEQFF
TRBJ1-1,TRBV28,few,TRBD1,TGTGCCAGCAGTTACAGGGGATTGAACACTGAAGCTTTCTTT,CASSYRGLNTEAFF